Each of the 28 T cell receptor beta chains below was sequenced from the same sample in a study of vaccination effects on CD4 cells after COVID-19 (dated by TCRdb to between 2022 and 2023). The method was the immunoSEQ multiplex PCR assay. The source is immuneACCESS, and TCRdb retained only in-frame sequences with V and J called. Part of the clones is not carried over; for the studies checked, unresolved V genes explain less than half of this, and the remainder is unexplained. The sample contains about 63,000 clones, roughly 80% of them found a single time. The leading ten clones occupy about 4% of the sample. The ViraFEST assay stimulated PBMC with viral peptide pools and then used TCR sequencing to identify antigen-specific CD4+ T cell clonotypes by expansion. After around eleven days of culture, CD4+ T cells were isolated with the EasySep CD4+ T cell isolation kit. Negative nucleocapsid antibody results before and after vaccination confirmed that the healthy vaccine recipients had no prior SARS-CoV-2 infection.

Their cognate antigens are unknown. Specimen: CD4+ T cells from PBMCs cultured with HCoV-OC43 spike peptides, collected before COVID-19 vaccination. The intended sense of this specimen's cell subset or site label: HCoV-OC43 spike overlapping peptide pool stimulation. Every receptor here comes from a human donor who received a COVID-19 vaccine.

In this sample, this clone turned up once. The rearrangement joins TRBV21-1 to TRBJ1-1. TRBV21-1 constitutes a pseudogene. This CDR3 contains 15 residues. The chain's CDR3 is CASSKEGNGDTEAFF. DNA of the CDR3: TGTGCCAGCAGCAAAGAGGGGAACGGGGACACTGAAGCTTTCTTT.

This chain connects TRBV18 to TRBJ1-2, with no clear D. V shed 3 bases and J shed 0 bases, with 8 bases lying between them. Germline V CDR1 and CDR2: KGHSH, LQKENI. The CDR3 is 14 residues long. The CDR3 region has the DNA TGTGCCAGCTCACCCGCTTACACTAACTATGGCTACACCTTC. Its translation: CASSPAYTNYGYTF.

The V call is TRBV27, the J call TRBJ1-1, with TRBD1 as a possible D gene (6 bases). Trimming pared 3 bases from V and 1 base from J, leaving 9 bases between. Germline lookup yields CDR1 MNHEY and CDR2 SMNVEV (reference sequence). The CDR3 runs to 14 residues. The CDR3: CASSFSGQNTEAFF. CDR3 sequence (DNA): TGTGCCAGCAGTTTTTCGGGACAGAACACTGAAGCTTTCTTT.

The chain recombines TRBV28 with TRBJ1-1; possible D gene TRBD1, 5 bases. Germline V CDR1 and CDR2: MDHEN, SYDVKM. Trimming shortened V by 8 bases and J by 8 bases, and 18 bases separated the two germline ends. This CDR3 spans 13 amino acids. As DNA, the CDR3 is TGTGCCAGCTTAATAGGGGACCGCCAAGAAGCTTTCTTT. Translating it yields CASLIGDRQEAFF.

J is TRBJ1-6 and V is TRBV11-3; D is possibly TRBD1 (6 bases). Germline CDR1 is SGHNT and CDR2 is YENEEA. The V end was cut by 3 bases, the J end by 7 bases, with 10 bases between. The length of the CDR3 is 14 residues. The CDR3 region is CASSFSGANSPLHF. In DNA form, the CDR3 reads TGTGCCAGCAGCTTCTCAGGGGCCAATTCACCCCTCCACTTT.

The chain couples TRBV24-1 to TRBJ2-7; perhaps D is TRBD1 or TRBD2 (6 bases each). CDR1 and CDR2 from the germline V gene are KGHDR and SFDVKD. The CDR3 runs to 14 residues. DNA for the CDR3: TGTACTCTCCATACTATACAGGGAGGTCACGAGCAGTACGTC. Its translation is CTLHTIQGGHEQYV.

Comment on this clone: Within the sample, other DNA sequences also encode this same CDR3. The gene calls are TRBV5-1 and TRBJ1-3; D gene uncertain. The germline gives CDR1 SGHRS, CDR2 YFSETQ. V lost 0 bases and J lost 0, with 7 bases in between. The CDR3 is 15 residues long. As DNA, the CDR3 is TGCGCCAGCAGCTTGGATGGGAACTCTGGAAACACCATATATTTT. It encodes CASSLDGNSGNTIYF.

V and J are TRBV6-2 or TRBV6-3 and TRBJ2-2, with unresolved D. This CDR3 has 15 residues. Germline V lookup: CDR1 MNHEY, CDR2 SVGEGT. Trimming took 2 bases from V and 4 from J, leaving 11 bases between them. The CDR3 protein is CASSYTGSGTGELFF. The CDR3, as DNA: TGTGCCAGCAGTTACACGGGCTCCGGCACCGGGGAGCTGTTTTTT.

The V and J genes are TRBV4-1 and TRBJ2-3, with 10 nucleotides matching TRBD2. Trimming cost V 2 bases and J 6 bases; bases outside gene matches: 8. CDR3 length: 16 residues. The germline V gene has CDR1 MGHRA and CDR2 YSYEKL. In nucleotides, the CDR3 is TGCGCCAGCAGCCAACCAGCGGGGGGGAGGACCGATACGCAGTATTTT. It translates to CASSQPAGGRTDTQYF.

The chain links TRBV9 to TRBJ1-6; D might be TRBD1 (5 bases). The germline V gene has CDR1 SGDLS and CDR2 YYNGEE. With 1 base removed from V and 7 bases from J, the gap between germline ends came to 6 bases. The CDR3 length is 13 residues. The CDR3, as DNA: TGTGCCAGCAGCGTACAGGGAAATTCACCCCTCCACTTT. It translates to CASSVQGNSPLHF.

This chain joins TRBV2 and TRBJ1-5, with a weak D call TRBD1 (5 bases). CDR1 is SNHLY and CDR2 is FYNNEI in the germline V gene. CDR3 length: 14 residues. Trimming shortened V by 4 bases and J by 4 bases, and 11 bases separated the two germline ends. CDR3 nucleotides: TGTGCCAGCAGTGTTATAGGGGCAAATCAGCCCCAGCATTTT. Protein sequence: CASSVIGANQPQHF. The full variable domain, rest sourced from reference TRBV2 and TRBJ1-5, is EPEVTQTPSHQVTQMGQEVILRCVPISNHLYFYWYRQILGQKVEFLVSFYNNEISEKSEIFDDQFSVERPDGSNFTLKIRSTKLEDSAMYFCASSVIGANQPQHFGDGTRLSIL.

Within the sample, this clone is medium-sized. This chain joins TRBV6-2 or TRBV6-3 and TRBJ1-1, with D unclear. The CDR3 contains 14 residues. The V and J ends lost 6 bases and 8 bases respectively, with 19 bases between them. Germline V lookup: CDR1 MNHEY, CDR2 SVGEGT. CDR3 coding DNA: TGTGCCAGCAGCTCCCATGACGGCCCAGGAGAAGCTTTCTTT. Its translation is CASSSHDGPGEAFF.

This rearrangement joins TRBV5-8 to TRBJ1-5; maybe TRBD1 (5 bases). Germline CDR1 reads SGHTS; CDR2 reads YDEGEE. This CDR3 comprises 16 residues. V was trimmed by 3 bases and J by 0 bases, leaving 13 bases between them. The CDR3 DNA reads TGTGCCAGCAGCTCGACAGTATTCGATAGCAATCAGCCCCAGCATTTT. Protein: CASSSTVFDSNQPQHF.

The J gene is TRBJ2-7, the V gene TRBV21-1. TRBV21-1 is a pseudogene locus. The CDR3 runs 17 residues. The CDR3 DNA is TGTGCCAGCAGCAAATTTCCCCCCTCGAGCAGCTCCTACGAGCAGTACGTC. Its protein is CASSKFPPSSSSYEQYV.

V and J are TRBV10-3 and TRBJ1-5, with D perhaps matching TRBD1 (6 bases). CDR3 length: 14 residues. Trimming took off 4 bases at V and 1 base at J, with 8 bases between the two ends. The germline gives CDR1 ENHRY, CDR2 SYGVKD. This CDR3 reads CAISGGTSNQPQHF. The CDR3 coding sequence is TGTGCCATCAGTGGGGGGACAAGCAATCAGCCCCAGCATTTT.

The genes are TRBV5-1 and TRBJ2-1, with D possibly matching TRBD2 (6 bases). This CDR3 is 15 amino acids long. V was clipped by 0 bases and J by 4 bases, with 11 bases between them. CDR1 is SGHRS, CDR2 YFSETQ, per germline. The CDR3: CASSLDGGVYNEQFF. In DNA form, the CDR3 reads TGCGCCAGCAGCTTGGACGGGGGTGTATACAATGAGCAGTTCTTC.

This chain links TRBV4-2 with TRBJ1-1; D not resolved. Trimming cost V 4 bases and J 0 bases, with 12 bases left between them. This CDR3 spans 15 amino acids. CDR1 is LGHNA, CDR2 YNFKEQ, per germline. DNA of the CDR3: TGTGCCAGCAGCCCCTCGGCGGTCCTGAACACTGAAGCTTTCTTT. This sequence encodes CASSPSAVLNTEAFF.

This clone was detected a few times. V and J are TRBV5-1 and TRBJ2-2, with D tentatively TRBD2 (5 bases). CDR1 and CDR2 from the germline V gene are SGHRS and YFSETQ. Trimming removed 0 bases at V and 2 bases at J, with 11 bases between. The length of the CDR3 is 16 residues. CDR3 in amino acids: CASSLESGINTGELFF. The CDR3, as DNA: TGCGCCAGCAGCTTGGAGTCGGGGATAAACACCGGGGAGCTGTTTTTT.

CDR3 in amino acids: CASALGTGVSVQETQYF. CDR3 bases: TGTGCTAGTGCCCTCGGGACAGGGGTGTCAGTGCAAGAGACCCAGTACTTC. The rearrangement uses TRBV12-5 and TRBJ2-5, with TRBD1 identical over 10 bases. Germline V CDR1 and CDR2: LGHNT, FRNRAP. After removal of 7 bases from V and 2 bases from J, the junction contained 13 bases not matched to a gene. This CDR3 region has 17 residues.

This clone was counted only a few times. The chain carries TRBV19 and TRBJ2-3; TRBD1 might be the D (5 bases). Between the trimmed V and J ends, which lost 6 bases and 6 bases, there was a span of 13 bases. CDR3 length equals 13 residues. Germline V gives CDR1 LNHDA, CDR2 SQIVND (reference sequence). In nucleotides, the CDR3 is TGTGCCAGTAGCCTACAGGTCCCGGATACGCAGTATTTT. Translated: CASSLQVPDTQYF.

The rearrangement links TRBV3-1 (or the pseudogene TRBV3-2) to TRBJ2-3; 9 positions match TRBD2. Germline lookup yields CDR1 LGHDT and CDR2 YNNKEL (reference sequence). Losses at the gene ends were 3 bases for V and 3 bases for J; bases not matched to a gene: 10. This CDR3 contains 17 residues. CDR3 sequence: CASSHTTRGGLTDTQYF. The CDR3 DNA reads as TGTGCCAGCAGCCACACAACGCGGGGGGGCCTAACAGATACGCAGTATTTT.

CDR3 in amino acids: CASSLAMGRNYGYTF. In DNA form, the CDR3 reads TGTGCCAGCAGCTTGGCCATGGGGCGGAACTATGGCTACACCTTC. The chain employs TRBV5-4 and TRBJ1-2; maybe TRBD1 (5 bases). V lost 0 bases and J 2 bases, leaving 11 bases between the germline ends. The CDR3 length is 15 residues. Germline loops: CDR1 SGHNT, CDR2 YYREEE (reference sequence).

The table lists this clone with a count of one. J is TRBJ2-1 and V is TRBV5-1, with D uncertain. The CDR3 runs to 12 residues. V dropped 3 bases and J dropped 7 bases, with 8 bases sitting between them. CDR1 and CDR2 (germline): SGHRS, YFSETQ. The CDR3 nucleotides read TGCGCCAGCAGCTACCCTAGGAATGAGCAGTTCTTC. Amino acids: CASSYPRNEQFF.

The genes are TRBV5-6 and TRBJ2-7, with D perhaps matching TRBD2 (7 bases). From germline, CDR1 is SGHDT and CDR2 YYEEEE. Deletions cut 3 bases from V and 7 bases from J, with 11 bases between. The CDR3 totals 12 residues. The CDR3 reads CASSWGGSEQYV. The CDR3 region has the DNA TGTGCCAGCAGCTGGGGGGGCAGTGAGCAGTACGTC.

The chain uses TRBV2 and TRBJ2-3; weak D call: TRBD1 (6 bases). V lost 6 bases and J 5 bases, leaving 15 bases between the germline ends. CDR3 length equals 14 residues. From germline, CDR1 is SNHLY and CDR2 FYNNEI. The CDR3 region is CASSSTGRGDTQYF. CDR3 in DNA: TGTGCCAGCAGCTCCACAGGGAGAGGAGATACGCAGTATTTT.

V and J are TRBV7-2 and TRBJ1-1, with D unresolved. Germline CDR1 SGHTA, CDR2 FQGNSA. V was trimmed by 5 bases and J by 2 bases, leaving 12 bases between them. The CDR3 runs 14 residues. CDR3 in amino acids: CASSALGGNTEAFF. Here the CDR3 DNA reads TGTGCCAGCAGCGCCCTCGGCGGAAACACTGAAGCTTTCTTT.

This clone was counted once. CDR3 amino acids: CASALLATSYNEQFF. CDR3 sequence (DNA): TGTGCCAGCGCCCTACTAGCGACAAGTTACAATGAGCAGTTCTTC. The chain carries TRBV6-5 and TRBJ2-1; TRBD2 matches 7 bases. The CDR3 loop spans 15 amino acids. The germline CDR1 and CDR2 sequences are MNHEY and SVGAGI. Trimming removed 8 bases from V and 4 bases from J; junction bases left unmatched: 11.

V gene TRBV24-1 combines with J gene TRBJ1-6; a weak D match, TRBD1 (5 bases). Trimming removed 6 bases from V and 8 bases from J, with 10 bases in between. This CDR3 contains 13 residues. Germline CDR1 and CDR2: KGHDR and SFDVKD. The CDR3 loop reads CATSQGSDSPLHF. CDR3 sequence (DNA): TGTGCCACCAGTCAGGGATCGGATTCACCCCTCCACTTT.